Listed below are T cell receptor beta chains from one sample, sequenced in a study of T cell responses to AZD1222 COVID-19 vaccine. Sequencing used immunoSEQ multiplex PCR; TCRdb keeps in-frame clones, though not all of them. The sample has under 150,000 clones; 85% to 95% are singletons. Sequenced material: peripheral blood, taken on day 0 of AZD1222 vaccination. Receptors were obtained from an adult in good health. Both conserved end residues are part of each CDR3. D genes are given only for firm matches. Clone size is not always given. Where it is, it says once, few, many or a class for expanded clones.

d_gene	v_gene	j_gene	abundance	CDR3aa	CDR3nt
TRBD2	TRBV5-4	TRBJ2-1	NA	CASSSGLANYNEQFF	TGTGCCAGCAGCTCGGGACTAGCGAACTACAATGAGCAGTTCTTC
TRBD2	TRBV4-3	TRBJ2-7	once	CASSQGDSGGNEQYF	TGCGCCAGCAGCCAAGGGGATAGCGGGGGGAACGAGCAGTACTTC
TRBD2	TRBV4-3	TRBJ2-1	NA	CASSQEAREGDEQFF	TGCGCCAGCAGCCAAGAAGCCAGGGAGGGCGATGAGCAGTTCTTC
NA	TRBV14	TRBJ1-1	NA	CASSQGSKPNTEAFF	TGTGCCAGCAGCCAAGGTTCAAAGCCAAACACTGAAGCTTTCTTT
NA	TRBV20-1	TRBJ2-5	NA	CSASKEGTQYF	TGCAGTGCTAGTAAAGAGGGGACCCAGTACTTC
NA	TRBV5-4	TRBJ2-5	NA	CASSWQGSPRETQYF	TGTGCCAGCAGTTGGCAGGGGTCTCCCAGGGAGACCCAGTACTTC
NA	TRBV27	TRBJ1-3	NA	CASSLVRDGNTIYF	TGTGCCAGCAGTTTAGTCAGAGATGGAAACACCATATATTTT
TRBD1	TRBV24-1	TRBJ2-7	NA	CATSDLFPHRGGEQYF	TGTGCCACCAGTGATTTATTCCCCCACAGGGGCGGAGAGCAGTACTTC
NA	TRBV6-2/TRBV6-3	TRBJ2-2	once	CASSPITNTGELFF	TGTGCCAGCAGTCCAATAACGAACACCGGGGAGCTGTTTTTT
NA	TRBV6-2/TRBV6-3	TRBJ2-7	NA	CASSYLQAYEQYF	TGTGCCAGCAGTTACTTACAGGCCTACGAGCAGTACTTC
NA	TRBV2	TRBJ2-7	NA	CASKRERREQYF	TGTGCCAGCAAAAGGGAGCGGCGGGAGCAGTACTTC
NA	TRBV2	TRBJ1-1	NA	CASSEGANFAMNTEAFF	TGTGCCAGCAGTGAAGGCGCTAATTTTGCCATGAACACTGAAGCTTTCTTT
TRBD2	TRBV5-8	TRBJ2-2	NA	CASGRVTGELFF	TGTGCCAGCGGGAGGGTGACCGGGGAGCTGTTTTTT
NA	TRBV11-2	TRBJ1-5	NA	CASSSPTGTDPHSNQPQHF	TGTGCCAGCAGCTCCCCAACCGGGACTGACCCCCATAGCAATCAGCCCCAGCATTTT
TRBD2	TRBV4-3	TRBJ2-1	NA	CASSQAQRLAGGNEQFF	TGCGCCAGCAGCCAAGCTCAACGTCTAGCGGGGGGGAATGAGCAGTTCTTC
NA	TRBV3-1/TRBV3-2	TRBJ2-3	NA	CASSQEAWESTDTQYF	TGTGCCAGCAGCCAAGAAGCCTGGGAAAGCACAGATACGCAGTATTTT
NA	TRBV7-2	TRBJ2-7	once	CASSSPHGHEQYF	TGTGCCAGCAGCTCCCCTCACGGACACGAGCAGTACTTC
NA	TRBV3-1/TRBV3-2	TRBJ2-2	NA	CASSQIRNTGELFF	TGTGCCAGCAGCCAGATTAGGAACACCGGGGAGCTGTTTTTT
NA	TRBV11-3	TRBJ2-1	NA	CASSLNGVPGNEQFF	TGTGCCAGCAGCTTAAACGGGGTTCCAGGCAATGAGCAGTTCTTC
NA	TRBV18	TRBJ2-5	NA	CASSLRMYQETQYF	TGTGCCAGCTCACTTAGAATGTACCAAGAGACCCAGTACTTC
NA	TRBV7-2	TRBJ1-2	NA	CASSLDPLGGYTF	TGTGCCAGCAGCTTAGACCCCCTGGGGGGCTACACCTTC
NA	TRBV18	TRBJ2-2	NA	CASSPPGTGELFF	TGTGCCAGCTCACCCCCGGGGACCGGGGAGCTGTTTTTT
NA	TRBV3-1/TRBV3-2	TRBJ2-1	NA	CASSQDRAREQFF	TGTGCCAGCAGCCAAGACCGAGCCCGTGAGCAGTTCTTC